This TCR beta chain was profiled in a study of PD-L1 blockade in urothelial cancer. Germline V CDR1 and CDR2: SGHRS, YFSETQ. There are 15 residues in the CDR3. V was clipped by 0 bases and J by 3 bases; unmatched bases: 6. Each PCR contained spiked-in synthetic TCR analog templates. Here immunoSEQ multiplex PCR was the method, and the copy in TCRdb shows in-frame clones only, minus some. The table lists some 40,000 clones, 70% to 90% of them singletons. Time point: pretreatment peripheral blood. The chain joins TRBV5-1 to TRBJ2-7; the match to TRBD2 covers 7 bases. This receptor was taken from a donor over 35 with urothelial cancer. Sequenced material: PBMCs, taken around atezolizumab (anti-PD-L1) treatment. CDR3 bases: TGCGCCAGCAGCTTGGTGGCGGGAGAGGTCTACGAGCAGTACTTC. This translates into CASSLVAGEVYEQYF.